Following are 16 T cell receptor beta chains from one sample sequenced in a study of naive and memory T cell subsets. An equimolar mix of two oligonucleotides served as the beta constant-region primer for TRBC1 and TRBC2. Four rounds of PCR amplified the ligated cDNA using nested alpha and beta constant-region primers plus SP2. TCRdb reprocessed the UMI-ligation and nested PCR reads with MiXCR, giving one entry per CDR3 protein. The table lists about 22,000 distinct CDR3 sequences, 7% to 10% of them singletons. The sample comprised central memory CD8+ T cells from blood. The receptors were gathered from a human donor in good health.

This clonotype was observed a few times. This sequence joins TRBV6-4 and TRBJ2-1; 11 bases agree with TRBD2. The V and J ends lost 2 bases and 8 bases, in that order; junction bases with no gene match: 5. CDR1 is MRHNA and CDR2 is SNTAGT in the germline V gene. The CDR3 loop spans 15 amino acids. CDR3 DNA: TGTGCCAGCAGTGACATAGCGGGAGGGCACGATGAGCAGTTCTTC. This gives the protein CASSDIAGGHDEQFF.

This clonotype has just a few counts. The chain combines TRBV11-2 with TRBJ2-3; TRBD1 might be the D (5 bases). With 1 base removed from V and 5 bases from J, the gap between germline ends came to 16 bases. Per the germline V gene, CDR1 is SGHAT and CDR2 is FQNNGV. The CDR3 is made up of 16 amino acids. The chain's CDR3 is CASSLVEDGRGDTQYF. In nucleotides, the CDR3 is TGTGCCAGCAGCTTAGTAGAGGATGGTAGGGGAGATACGCAGTATTTT.

The table lists this clonotype with many counts. The V call is TRBV7-2, the J call TRBJ2-7; a possible D gene is TRBD1 (5 bases). This CDR3 is built from 14 residues. CDR1 and CDR2 from the germline V gene are SGHTA and FQGNSA. Trimming removed 1 base from V and 2 bases from J, with 9 bases in between. The CDR3 region is CASSLEDTTYEQYF. The CDR3 bases are TGTGCCAGCAGCTTAGAGGACACTACCTACGAGCAGTACTTC.

The chain carries TRBV6-5 and TRBJ2-1, with no clear D. This CDR3 has 16 residues. V was pared by 4 bases and J by 0 bases, with 13 bases between. Looked up from germline, CDR1 is MNHEY and CDR2 is SVGAGI. Written as DNA, the CDR3 is TGTGCCAGCAGTTCTGAGAGCGCGAGCTCCTACAATGAGCAGTTCTTC. Its translation: CASSSESASSYNEQFF.

With regard to this clonotype: Being one base from a much bigger clone, this may be a read error. The chain has TRBV5-4 and TRBJ2-2; D is uncertain. The CDR3 runs to 12 residues. Per the germline V gene, CDR1 is SGHNT and CDR2 is YYREEE (reference sequence). CDR3 in DNA: TGTGCCAGCAGTGAGATCACCTGGGAGCTGTTTTTT. It translates to CASSEITWELFF.

V gene TRBV4-3 combines with J gene TRBJ2-5; D unclear. There are 16 residues in the CDR3. Germline CDR1 and CDR2: LGHNA and YSLEER. Trimming took off 0 bases at V and 4 bases at J, with 15 bases between the two ends. Here the CDR3 reads CASSQDASLVAETQYF. DNA of the CDR3: TGCGCCAGCAGCCAAGATGCGTCGCTAGTAGCAGAGACCCAGTACTTC.

This clonotype showed up many times. The chain joins TRBV6-5 to TRBJ2-2, with no clear D. Trimming cost V 2 bases and J 1 base, with 2 bases left between them. Germline CDR1 and CDR2: MNHEY and SVGAGI. The CDR3 contains 13 residues. As DNA, the CDR3 is TGTGCCAGCAGTTACCAGAACACCGGGGAGCTGTTTTTT. The encoded protein is CASSYQNTGELFF.

The chain links TRBV28 to TRBJ1-5; no clear D gene. This CDR3 contains 16 residues. Germline loops: CDR1 MDHEN, CDR2 SYDVKM. The germline V and J ends were trimmed by 3 bases and 0 bases, with 12 bases remaining between them. CDR3 sequence: CASSFLGSYSNQPQHF. In DNA form, the CDR3 reads TGTGCCAGCAGTTTTCTGGGTTCCTATAGCAATCAGCCCCAGCATTTT.

This clonotype showed up many times. The chain joins TRBV28 to TRBJ1-1, with a tentative D call TRBD1 (6 bases). The CDR3 length is 16 residues. CDR1 is MDHEN and CDR2 is SYDVKM in the germline V gene. Trimming left V 3 bases short and J 5 bases short, with 19 bases between. CDR3 region: CASSFLSIGRGTEAFF. DNA of the CDR3: TGTGCCAGCAGTTTTTTATCAATTGGGAGGGGGACTGAAGCTTTCTTT.

The sample holds many counts of this clonotype. The V call is TRBV7-3, the J call TRBJ2-1; D gene unclear. Looked up from germline, CDR1 is SGHTA and CDR2 is FQGTGA. The V gene lost 2 bases and the J gene lost 0 bases, with 11 bases spanning the gap. The CDR3 covers 16 residues. The CDR3 sequence: CASSLLARSSYNEQFF. CDR3 coding DNA: TGTGCCAGCAGCTTATTAGCACGTAGCTCCTACAATGAGCAGTTCTTC.

This clonotype showed up just a few times. The V call is TRBV7-2, the J call TRBJ1-2; D remains unclear. Germline V CDR1 and CDR2: SGHTA, FQGNSA. V dropped 3 bases and J dropped 8 bases, with 13 bases sitting between them. This CDR3 has 13 residues. In DNA form, the CDR3 reads TGTGCCAGCAGCTTCGCTTCCCTGGAGGGCTACACCTTC. Protein: CASSFASLEGYTF.

The sample holds many counts of this clonotype. For the CDR3, the DNA is TGCAGTGCTAGAGACCCCTTTAGCGGGCGAAGCTCCTACGAGCAGTACTTC. Encoded protein: CSARDPFSGRSSYEQYF. The V and J genes are TRBV20-1 and TRBJ2-7, with 7 bases that match TRBD2. J gave up 0 bases and V 0 bases, and 11 bases lay outside the gene matches. CDR3 length equals 17 residues. CDR1 DFQATT and CDR2 SNEGSKA come from the germline V gene (reference sequence).

This clonotype came up many times. This chain uses TRBV29-1 with TRBJ1-2, with TRBD1 identical over 7 bases. This CDR3 is 12 amino acids long. The germline V gene encodes CDR1 SQVTM and CDR2 ANQGSEA. The junction had 10 bases not matched to a gene; V was cut back by 8 bases and J by 7 bases. The CDR3: CSYGGGPGGYTF. CDR3 nucleotides: TGCAGCTATGGAGGGGGCCCGGGTGGCTACACCTTC.

The V and J genes are TRBV28 and TRBJ1-5; D unclear. Germline V lookup: CDR1 MDHEN, CDR2 SYDVKM. The V end lost 7 bases, the J end lost 5 bases, and 21 bases lay between the germline ends. The CDR3 totals 16 residues. The CDR3 sequence is CASTPWFGLADQPQHF. DNA of the CDR3: TGTGCCAGCACCCCCTGGTTTGGCCTAGCGGATCAGCCCCAGCATTTT.

In DNA form, the CDR3 reads TGTGCCAGCAGTGATATCCAAAAGGGGCGGGAGTCGTACAATGAGCAGTTCTTC. Residues: CASSDIQKGRESYNEQFF. The J gene is TRBJ2-1, the V gene TRBV25-1, with 7 bases matching TRBD2. The CDR3 sequence is 18 residues long. Trimming took 3 bases from V and 4 from J; bases not matched to a gene: 15. CDR1 is MGHDK and CDR2 is SYGVNS in the germline V gene.

This clonotype was seen only a few times. The gene calls are TRBV11-1 and TRBJ2-1; 10 bases are a match to TRBD2. Germline-derived CDR1 and CDR2 are SGHAT and FQDESV (reference sequence). V shed 5 bases, J shed 7 bases, and the junction held 5 bases outside the gene matches. This CDR3 has 14 residues. The CDR3 DNA reads as TGTGCCAGCAGCAGAGCGGGAGGGAGGAATGAGCAGTTCTTC. Its protein is CASSRAGGRNEQFF. The whole variable domain, remainder taken from reference TRBV11-1 and TRBJ2-1, is EAEVAQSPRYKITEKSQAVAFWCDPISGHATLYWYRQILGQGPELLVQFQDESVVDDSQLPKDRFSAERLKGVDSTLKIQPAELGDSAMYLCASSRAGGRNEQFFGPGTRLTVL.